This TCR beta chain derives from a study of cytomegalovirus exposure and HLA in healthy donors. This clone was seen a few times. PCR primers comprised 60 Vbeta and 13 Jbeta primers. Produced via immunoSEQ multiplex PCR; TCRdb's table is partial and in-frame only. The top ten hold more than 0.45% of the sample, which has around 200,000 clones, around 80% seen once. The CDR3 has 14 amino acids. CDR1 and CDR2 from the germline V gene are SGHVS and FQNEAQ. V was trimmed by 0 bases and J by 7 bases, leaving 10 bases between them. The chain combines TRBV7-8 with TRBJ2-1, with D perhaps TRBD1 (5 bases). The sample taken for sequencing was PBMCs. The origin of this receptor is a woman aged 40 to 49 in good health and CMV-seronegative. The CDR3 DNA sequence: TGTGCCAGCAGCTTAGCGAGACAGTCAAATGAGCAGTTCTTC. This encodes CASSLARQSNEQFF.